These 30 T cell receptor beta chains originate from one sample sequenced in a study of neurological immune-mediated disorders. MiXCR, applied by TCRdb to the 5' RACE reads, yields one record per CDR3 protein. The table has tens of thousands of distinct CDR3 sequences, 2% to 3% seen once; the top ten hold 2.5% to 3.5%. The sequencing input was PBMCs. The receptors were sampled from a man aged 50 to 59 with multiple sclerosis.

Ten or more counts support this clonotype. This chain uses TRBV4-1 with TRBJ2-2, with D tentatively TRBD1 (5 bases). Trimming left V 0 bases short and J 4 bases short, with 12 bases between. This CDR3 is 16 amino acids long. The germline V gene has CDR1 MGHRA and CDR2 YSYEKL. The CDR3 region is CASSQEGVATTGELFF. The CDR3 DNA follows: TGCGCCAGCAGCCAAGAAGGGGTTGCGACCACCGGGGAGCTGTTTTTT.

This clonotype came up a few times. This chain joins TRBV6-5 and TRBJ1-2; D might be TRBD1 (5 bases). The germline gives CDR1 MNHEY, CDR2 SVGAGI. V was clipped by 4 bases and J by 2 bases, with 11 bases between them. This CDR3 region has 14 residues. The CDR3 is CASSSETENYGYTF. The CDR3 DNA reads TGTGCCAGCAGTTCCGAGACAGAAAACTATGGCTACACCTTC.

This clonotype has a count of ten or more. This chain links TRBV12-3 or TRBV12-4 with TRBJ2-3, with no clear D. This CDR3 region has 15 residues. Trimming removed 3 bases from V and 6 bases from J, with 16 bases in between. In DNA, the CDR3 is TGTGCCAGCAGTTTCAATGCTATAAAAGGGGATACGCAGTATTTT. This encodes CASSFNAIKGDTQYF.

Ten or more counts support this clonotype. The chain has TRBV28 and TRBJ2-5, with TRBD1 matching over 9 bases. CDR3 length equals 14 residues. The trim removed 7 bases at V and 4 bases at J, leaving 7 bases unmatched. Looked up from germline, CDR1 is MDHEN and CDR2 is SYDVKM. CDR3 loop: CASTGTGYGETQYF. DNA of the CDR3: TGTGCCAGCACCGGGACAGGGTATGGAGAGACCCAGTACTTC.

This clonotype was counted ten times or more. V and J are TRBV5-1 and TRBJ1-1; no reliable D call. Between the trimmed V and J ends, which lost 0 bases and 5 bases, there was a span of 14 bases. The germline V gene has CDR1 SGHRS and CDR2 YFSETQ. The CDR3 length is 15 residues. The DNA for the CDR3 is TGCGCCAGCAGCTTGGGTTCCGGGGATGGGACTGAAGCTTTCTTT. Protein: CASSLGSGDGTEAFF.

This clonotype was observed at least ten times. J is TRBJ2-7 and V is TRBV5-5; either TRBD1 or TRBD2 may supply D (7 bases each). The CDR3 extends over 16 amino acids. With 4 bases removed from V and 0 bases from J, the gap between germline ends came to 17 bases. The germline CDR1 and CDR2 sequences are SGHKS and YYEKEE (reference sequence). This CDR3 reads CASSHRGGGGSYEQYF. The DNA for the CDR3 is TGTGCCAGCAGCCATAGGGGAGGGGGCGGCTCCTACGAGCAGTACTTC.

This clonotype came up many times. The chain is built from TRBV7-9 and TRBJ1-1; the D is unclear. CDR3 length equals 15 residues. Per germline, CDR1 SEHNR and CDR2 FQNEAQ (reference sequence). The V end was cut by 1 base, the J end by 0 bases, with 9 bases between. The CDR3 DNA follows: TGTGCCAGCAGCTTAGACGGCAGCGTGAACACTGAAGCTTTCTTT. It yields the protein CASSLDGSVNTEAFF.

Many counts were recorded for this clonotype. The chain couples TRBV20-1 to TRBJ2-4, with 7 nucleotides matching TRBD1. This CDR3 is built from 15 residues. Trimming took 1 base from V and 2 from J; bases not matched to a gene: 5. Per the germline V gene, CDR1 is DFQATT and CDR2 is SNEGSKA (reference sequence). The CDR3: CSARVQGKSKNIQYF. In DNA form, the CDR3 reads TGCAGTGCTAGAGTACAGGGGAAGTCCAAAAACATTCAGTACTTC.

In this sample, this clonotype turned up many times. The chain carries TRBV7-2 and TRBJ2-1; D unclear. The CDR3 runs to 12 residues. V lost 5 bases and J 5 bases, leaving 7 bases between the germline ends. The germline V gene has CDR1 SGHTA and CDR2 FQGNSA. Written as DNA, the CDR3 is TGTGCCAGCAGCCCTAAGGACAATGAGCAGTTCTTC. This encodes CASSPKDNEQFF.

This clonotype was counted many times. The chain couples TRBV20-1 to TRBJ1-1; 11 nucleotides match TRBD1. Trimming removed 6 bases from V and 4 bases from J; junction bases left unmatched: 10. The germline CDR1 and CDR2 sequences are DFQATT and SNEGSKA (reference sequence). The CDR3 spans 15 residues. The DNA for the CDR3 is TGCAGTGCCGGAAGGGACAGGGGGTTGGGCACTGAAGCTTTCTTT. Its protein product is CSAGRDRGLGTEAFF.

This clonotype was seen at least ten times. V usage is TRBV7-2 and J usage is TRBJ1-4; no definite D call. The CDR3 totals 14 residues. Germline V CDR1 and CDR2: SGHTA, FQGNSA. Trimming removed 6 bases from V and 8 bases from J, with 16 bases in between. The chain's CDR3 is CASRTGEGPEKLFF. In nucleotides, the CDR3 is TGTGCCAGCAGGACCGGGGAGGGCCCGGAAAAACTGTTTTTT.

This clonotype was counted many times. V is TRBV20-1 and J is TRBJ2-2; a weak D match, TRBD2 (5 bases). Per the germline V gene, CDR1 is DFQATT and CDR2 is SNEGSKA (reference sequence). The V end was cut by 3 bases, the J end by 4 bases, with 12 bases between. The CDR3 has 14 amino acids. The CDR3 region is CSARRTEGTGELFF. The CDR3 DNA reads as TGCAGTGCTAGGCGAACTGAGGGCACCGGGGAGCTGTTTTTT.

In this sample, this clonotype turned up many times. The chain uses TRBV12-3 or TRBV12-4 and TRBJ1-1, with D unresolved. The CDR3 totals 14 residues. The ends were cut back, 1 base at V and 0 bases at J, with 6 bases in the middle. The CDR3 region has the DNA TGTGCCAGCAGTTTAGGCGACGTGAACACTGAAGCTTTCTTT. Its translation is CASSLGDVNTEAFF.

Many counts were recorded for this clonotype. The chain links TRBV7-2 to TRBJ2-5; 8 bases match TRBD2. This CDR3 is built from 16 residues. CDR1 SGHTA and CDR2 FQGNSA come from the germline V gene. V was pared by 5 bases and J by 8 bases, with 16 bases of the junction left unmatched. In nucleotides, the CDR3 is TGTGCCAGCAGCCCCCGGGGACGGGGGGGATCGACTACCCAGTACTTC. The encoded protein is CASSPRGRGGSTTQYF.

This clonotype was found many times. The chain uses TRBV12-3 or TRBV12-4 and TRBJ1-2; possible D gene TRBD1, 5 bases. CDR3 length equals 13 residues. V lost 5 bases and J 7 bases, leaving 14 bases between the germline ends. The CDR3 reads CASSQRQGVGYTF. DNA of the CDR3: TGTGCCAGCAGTCAGAGGCAGGGAGTTGGCTACACCTTC.

This clonotype was seen at least ten times. J is TRBJ2-1 and V is TRBV20-1; 8 nucleotides align to TRBD2. The CDR3 runs to 15 residues. The J segment lost 4 bases and the V segment lost 5 bases, leaving 10 bases of the junction unmatched. Germline CDR1 reads DFQATT; CDR2 reads SNEGSKA (reference sequence). CDR3 nucleotides: TGCAGTGCTCGCCACCCGGGACTAGGTTACAATGAGCAGTTCTTC. As protein: CSARHPGLGYNEQFF.

Comment on this clonotype: This may stem from a read error, because a much larger clone lies one nucleotide away. This chain connects TRBV7-9 to TRBJ1-1; 8 bases line up with TRBD1. The CDR3 is 14 residues long. The trim removed 7 bases at V and 4 bases at J, leaving 8 bases unmatched. Germline CDR1 reads SEHNR; CDR2 reads FQNEAQ (reference sequence). CDR3 loop: CASNSGTGGTEAFF. As DNA, the CDR3 is TGTGCCAGCAACTCCGGAACAGGGGGCACTGAAGCTTTCTTT.

This clonotype was seen at least ten times. V is TRBV7-8 and J is TRBJ2-3; D gene unclear. The V end was cut by 7 bases, the J end by 2 bases, with 16 bases between. In germline, CDR1 is SGHVS, CDR2 FQNEAQ. The CDR3 extends over 15 amino acids. The CDR3 is CASIPLARSTDTQYF. For the CDR3, the DNA is TGTGCCAGCATTCCTCTTGCCCGCTCCACAGATACGCAGTATTTT.

This clonotype has a count of ten or more. The J gene is TRBJ1-2, the V gene TRBV5-1; 7 bases align to TRBD1. The CDR3 spans 14 residues. The V segment lost 3 bases and the J segment 3 bases; nucleotides outside the gene matches: 5. Germline CDR1 SGHRS, CDR2 YFSETQ. CDR3 nucleotides: TGCGCCAGCAGCTGGGGACAGCGGGACTATGGCTACACCTTC. Protein sequence: CASSWGQRDYGYTF.

This clonotype was seen many times. The CDR3 region has the DNA TGCGCCAGCAGCTTGAGGCCGGGGGAGACCCAGTACTTC. Its translation: CASSLRPGETQYF. This sequence joins TRBV5-1 and TRBJ2-5; possibly TRBD2 for D (5 bases). Trimming removed 1 base at V and 5 bases at J, with 9 bases between. The CDR3 is made up of 13 amino acids. The germline gives CDR1 SGHRS, CDR2 YFSETQ.

Ten or more counts support this clonotype. This chain links TRBV7-9 with TRBJ1-2, with D hard to call. This CDR3 spans 13 amino acids. The germline V gene has CDR1 SEHNR and CDR2 FQNEAQ (reference sequence). The germline V and J ends were trimmed by 1 base and 8 bases, with 11 bases remaining between them. The CDR3 loop is CASSLVQAQGYTF. The CDR3 coding sequence is TGTGCCAGCAGCTTAGTTCAGGCTCAGGGCTACACCTTC.

Ten or more counts support this clonotype. This chain connects TRBV5-1 to TRBJ1-1; D not certain. Germline CDR1 SGHRS, CDR2 YFSETQ. The CDR3 length is 15 residues. Trimming removed 5 bases at V and 1 base at J, with 15 bases between. CDR3 sequence: CASRLQSTTNTEAFF. The CDR3 DNA is TGCGCCAGCAGGCTGCAATCGACAACGAACACTGAAGCTTTCTTT.

This clonotype occurred a few times. The gene calls are TRBV18 and TRBJ2-2; D is unresolved. The CDR3 totals 12 residues. Trimming cost V 4 bases and J 4 bases, with 4 bases left between them. Germline assignment: CDR1 KGHSH and CDR2 LQKENI. The CDR3 here is CASSRRTGELFF. Here the CDR3 DNA reads TGTGCCAGCTCACGACGCACCGGGGAGCTGTTTTTT.

This clonotype was picked up many times. The rearrangement joins TRBV7-2 to TRBJ2-1; the match to TRBD1 covers 9 bases. Germline trimming cut 4 bases from V and 4 bases from J; bases unmatched to any gene: 5. This CDR3 is built from 15 residues. The germline V gene encodes CDR1 SGHTA and CDR2 FQGNSA. The CDR3 reads CASSSGQGRYNEQFF. CDR3 bases: TGTGCCAGCAGCTCGGGACAGGGAAGATACAATGAGCAGTTCTTC.

This clonotype was counted ten times or more. The chain carries TRBV20-1 and TRBJ1-4; perhaps TRBD1 as D (5 bases). This CDR3 is built from 13 residues. Germline V gene data show CDR1 as DFQATT and CDR2 as SNEGSKA (reference sequence). V lost 6 bases, J lost 8 bases, and 16 bases lay in between. Written as DNA, the CDR3 is TGCAGTGCCAATCCACAGGCTGGGGAAAAACTGTTTTTT. Amino acid sequence: CSANPQAGEKLFF.

There are many counts of this clonotype. J is TRBJ2-1 and V is TRBV28; D possibly corresponds to TRBD1 (6 bases). Germline V lookup: CDR1 MDHEN, CDR2 SYDVKM. The CDR3 spans 15 residues. The germline V and J ends were trimmed by 4 bases and 4 bases, with 14 bases remaining between them. Here the CDR3 DNA reads TGTGCCAGCAGTTCCCGACGGACAGCTTACAATGAGCAGTTCTTC. This translates into CASSSRRTAYNEQFF.

This clonotype was seen many times. The V gene is TRBV5-8, the J gene TRBJ2-5; D is uncertain. Germline CDR1 and CDR2: SGHTS and YDEGEE. V shed 0 bases and J shed 4 bases, with 13 bases lying between them. This CDR3 is 15 amino acids long. CDR3 region: CASSLGAQVGETQYF. The CDR3 coding sequence is TGTGCCAGCAGCTTGGGGGCCCAGGTTGGAGAGACCCAGTACTTC.

This clonotype was counted many times. The V call is TRBV4-3, the J call TRBJ2-1, with D unclear. Trimming shortened V by 0 bases and J by 0 bases, and 9 bases separated the two germline ends. CDR3 length equals 16 residues. CDR1 and CDR2 from the germline V gene are LGHNA and YSLEER. The CDR3 sequence: CASSQEFAISYNEQFF. Written as DNA, the CDR3 is TGCGCCAGCAGCCAAGAATTTGCTATCTCCTACAATGAGCAGTTCTTC.

The CDR3 bases are TGTGCCAGCTCACCCCCCACAGGGAGTCACACTGAAGCTTTCTTT. Translated: CASSPPTGSHTEAFF. V usage is TRBV18 and J usage is TRBJ1-1; D is possibly TRBD1 (6 bases). The ends were cut back, 3 bases at V and 3 bases at J, with 14 bases in the middle. Germline V gives CDR1 KGHSH, CDR2 LQKENI. CDR3 length: 15 residues. The variable domain in full, completed from reference TRBV18 and TRBJ1-1, reads NAGVMQNPRHLVRRRGQEARLRCSPMKGHSHVYWYRQLPEEGLKFMVYLQKENIIDESGMPKERFSAEFPKEGPSILRIQQVVRGDSAAYFCASSPPTGSHTEAFFGQGTRLTVV.

This clonotype was picked up many times. V is TRBV20-1 and J is TRBJ1-3; perhaps TRBD1 as D (5 bases). The CDR3 has 14 residues. CDR1 and CDR2 from the germline V gene are DFQATT and SNEGSKA (reference sequence). Trimming removed 5 bases at V and 0 bases at J, with 11 bases between. The CDR3 loop reads CSARQSISGNTIYF. CDR3 DNA sequence: TGCAGTGCTCGACAGAGTATCTCTGGAAACACCATATATTTT.